The 9 T cell receptor beta chains reported below all come from one sample, sequenced in a study of response to subunit inactivated influenza vaccine. TCRdb ran MiXCR on the RT-PCR reads and lists one entry per CDR3 protein. The sample holds hundreds of thousands of distinct CDR3 sequences, approximately 9.9% seen once. Sequenced material: PBMCs from blood, taken 45 days after vaccination. The receptors originated from a man aged 50 to 59 who received an inactivated influenza vaccine.

This clonotype came up a few times. The V gene is TRBV12-3 or TRBV12-4, the J gene TRBJ2-4; D possibly matches TRBD1 or TRBD2 (5 bases each). Trimming removed 2 bases at V and 0 bases at J, with 11 bases between. CDR3 size: 16 residues. The chain's CDR3 is CASSLSPGLAKNIQYF. The CDR3 region has the DNA TGTGCCAGCAGTTTAAGCCCGGGGCTAGCCAAAAACATTCAGTACTTC.

This clonotype appeared many times. The V gene is TRBV15, the J gene TRBJ1-1, with D tentatively TRBD1 (6 bases). Germline V gives CDR1 LNHNV, CDR2 YYDKDF (reference sequence). Trimming removed 1 base at V and 1 base at J, with 10 bases between. The CDR3 loop spans 15 amino acids. The CDR3 nucleotides read TGTGCCACCAGCAGAGCCGACAGGCCGAACACTGAAGCTTTCTTT. This codes for CATSRADRPNTEAFF.

V and J are TRBV19 and TRBJ2-7, with D possibly called TRBD1 or TRBD2 (6 bases each). Between the trimmed V and J ends, which lost 5 bases and 6 bases, there was a span of 17 bases. This CDR3 has 14 residues. The germline CDR1 and CDR2 sequences are LNHDA and SQIVND (reference sequence). Written as DNA, the CDR3 is TGTGCCAGTAGTGCTACGAGGGGGGCCGGCGAGCAGTACTTC. Its protein is CASSATRGAGEQYF.

The chain carries TRBV24-1 and TRBJ2-6; 9 bases map to TRBD2. The J segment lost 1 base and the V segment lost 3 bases, leaving 6 bases of the junction unmatched. This CDR3 has 18 residues. Germline assignment: CDR1 KGHDR and CDR2 SFDVKD. CDR3 residues: CATSDPAGGPSGANVLTF. CDR3 coding DNA: TGTGCCACCAGTGATCCCGCGGGAGGGCCGTCTGGGGCCAACGTCCTGACTTTC.

This clonotype was seen a few times. The V gene is TRBV7-9, the J gene TRBJ2-7; D is uncertain. CDR3 length equals 12 residues. From germline, CDR1 is SEHNR and CDR2 FQNEAQ (reference sequence). V was trimmed by 5 bases and J by 3 bases, leaving 8 bases between them. CDR3 sequence reads: CASSKESYEQYF. DNA of the CDR3: TGTGCCAGCAGCAAAGAAAGCTACGAGCAGTACTTC.

V usage is TRBV3-1 and J usage is TRBJ2-3; D gene ambiguous. Trimming took off 1 base at V and 3 bases at J, with 11 bases between the two ends. Germline V lookup: CDR1 LGHDT, CDR2 YNNKEL (reference sequence). The CDR3 runs to 15 residues. CDR3 nucleotide sequence: TGTGCCAGCAGCCAAGGCCTGGGCCCTACAGATACGCAGTATTTT. Amino acid sequence: CASSQGLGPTDTQYF.

The chain combines TRBV24-1 with TRBJ2-7, with 8 positions matching TRBD1. Germline V lookup: CDR1 KGHDR, CDR2 SFDVKD. Trimming at V came to 5 bases and at J to 6 bases, leaving 14 bases not matched to a gene. There are 16 residues in the CDR3. Here the CDR3 reads CATSATGTGAAGEQYF. CDR3 coding DNA: TGTGCCACCAGTGCTACCGGGACAGGCGCAGCGGGCGAGCAGTACTTC.

The chain employs TRBV7-9 and TRBJ2-2; D is unclear. With 4 bases removed from V and 0 bases from J, the gap between germline ends came to 9 bases. This CDR3 has 15 residues. The germline CDR1 and CDR2 sequences are SEHNR and FQNEAQ (reference sequence). CDR3 coding DNA: TGTGCCAGCAGCTGGACGGCATCGAACACCGGGGAGCTGTTTTTT. It specifies CASSWTASNTGELFF.

This clonotype was observed a handful of times. J is TRBJ2-1 and V is TRBV6-5; TRBD2 agrees at 12 bases. The germline CDR1 and CDR2 sequences are MNHEY and SVGAGI. The CDR3 is 16 residues long. Losses at the gene ends were 0 bases for V and 9 bases for J; bases not matched to a gene: 6. This chain's CDR3 is CASSYSRLAGVSEQFF. The CDR3 DNA reads as TGTGCCAGCAGTTACTCGCGACTAGCGGGAGTTAGTGAGCAGTTCTTC.